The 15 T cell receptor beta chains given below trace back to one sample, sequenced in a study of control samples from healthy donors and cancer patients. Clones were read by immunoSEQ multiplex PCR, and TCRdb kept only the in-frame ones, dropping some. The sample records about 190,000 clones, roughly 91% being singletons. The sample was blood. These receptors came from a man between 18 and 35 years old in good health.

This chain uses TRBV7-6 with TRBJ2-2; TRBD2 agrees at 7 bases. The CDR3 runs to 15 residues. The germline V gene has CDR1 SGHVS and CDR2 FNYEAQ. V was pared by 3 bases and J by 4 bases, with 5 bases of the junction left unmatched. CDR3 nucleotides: TGTGCCAGCAGCTTGGGCGGGGGATTCACCGGGGAGCTGTTTTTT. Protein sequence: CASSLGGGFTGELFF.

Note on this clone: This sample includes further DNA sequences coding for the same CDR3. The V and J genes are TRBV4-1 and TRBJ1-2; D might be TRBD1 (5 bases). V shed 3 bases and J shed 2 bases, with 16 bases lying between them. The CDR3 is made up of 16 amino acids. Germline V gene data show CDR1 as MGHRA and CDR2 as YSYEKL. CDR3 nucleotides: TGCGCCAGCAGCCAGCCGGGACGGCGCTCAAACTATGGCTACACCTTC. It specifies CASSQPGRRSNYGYTF.

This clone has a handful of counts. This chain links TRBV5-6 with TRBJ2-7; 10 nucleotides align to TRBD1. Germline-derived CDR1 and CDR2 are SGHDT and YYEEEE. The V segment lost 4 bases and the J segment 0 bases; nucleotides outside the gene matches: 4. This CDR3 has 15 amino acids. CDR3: CASSLDRGLSYEQYF. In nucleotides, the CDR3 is TGTGCCAGCAGCCTAGACAGGGGGCTCTCCTACGAGCAGTACTTC. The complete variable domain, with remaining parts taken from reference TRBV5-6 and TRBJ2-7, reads DAGVTQSPTHLIKTRGQQVTLRCSPKSGHDTVSWYQQALGQGPQFIFQYYEEEERQRGNFPDRFSGHQFPNYSSELNVNALLLGDSALYLCASSLDRGLSYEQYFGPGTRLTVT.

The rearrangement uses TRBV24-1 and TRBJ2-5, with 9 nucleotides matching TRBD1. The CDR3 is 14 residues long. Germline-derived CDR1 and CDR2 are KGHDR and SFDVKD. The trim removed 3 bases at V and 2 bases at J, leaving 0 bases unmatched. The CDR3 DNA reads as TGTGCCACCAGTGATGGGACAGGGCAAGAGACCCAGTACTTC. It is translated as CATSDGTGQETQYF.

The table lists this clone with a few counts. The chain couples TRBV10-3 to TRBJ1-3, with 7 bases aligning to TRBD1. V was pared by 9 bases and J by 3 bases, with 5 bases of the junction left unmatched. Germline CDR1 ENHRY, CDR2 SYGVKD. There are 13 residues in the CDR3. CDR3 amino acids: CAIRDSNGNTIYF. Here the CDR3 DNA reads TGTGCCATTAGGGACAGTAATGGAAACACCATATATTTT.

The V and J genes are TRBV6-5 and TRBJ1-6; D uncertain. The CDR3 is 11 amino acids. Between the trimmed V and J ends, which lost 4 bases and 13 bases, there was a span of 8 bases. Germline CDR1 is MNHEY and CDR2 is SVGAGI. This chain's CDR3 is CASSFSYPLHF. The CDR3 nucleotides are TGTGCCAGCAGTTTTTCATACCCCCTCCACTTT.

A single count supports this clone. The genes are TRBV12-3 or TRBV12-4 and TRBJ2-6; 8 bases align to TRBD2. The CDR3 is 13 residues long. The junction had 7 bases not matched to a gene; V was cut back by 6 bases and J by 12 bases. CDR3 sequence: CASRIRGGGVLTF. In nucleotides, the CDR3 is TGTGCCAGCAGAATCCGGGGGGGAGGCGTCCTGACTTTC.

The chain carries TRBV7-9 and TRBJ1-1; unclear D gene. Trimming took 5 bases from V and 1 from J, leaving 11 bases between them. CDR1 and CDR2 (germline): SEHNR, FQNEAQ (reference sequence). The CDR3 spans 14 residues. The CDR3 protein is CASSPSGGNTEAFF. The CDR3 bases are TGTGCCAGCAGCCCCAGTGGAGGGAACACTGAAGCTTTCTTT.

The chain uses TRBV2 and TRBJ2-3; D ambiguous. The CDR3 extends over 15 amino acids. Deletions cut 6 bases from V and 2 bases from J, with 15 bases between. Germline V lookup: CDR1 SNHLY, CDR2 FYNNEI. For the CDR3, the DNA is TGTGCCAGCAGGTACCTTCCTCCCACCACAGATACGCAGTATTTT. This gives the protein CASRYLPPTTDTQYF.

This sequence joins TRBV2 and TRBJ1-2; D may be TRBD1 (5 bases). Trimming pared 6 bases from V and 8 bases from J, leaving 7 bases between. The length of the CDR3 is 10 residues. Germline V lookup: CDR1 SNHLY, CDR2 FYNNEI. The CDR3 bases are TGTGCCAGCAGGGGGCAGGGCTACACCTTC. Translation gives CASRGQGYTF.

CDR3 DNA sequence: TGTGCCAGTAGTATAGCCGACGGCTACGAGCAGTACTTC. It translates to CASSIADGYEQYF. V usage is TRBV19 and J usage is TRBJ2-7; no clear D. The CDR3 totals 13 residues. The V gene's germline CDR1 is LNHDA and CDR2 SQIVND (reference sequence). V lost 1 base, J lost 3 bases, and 7 bases lay in between.

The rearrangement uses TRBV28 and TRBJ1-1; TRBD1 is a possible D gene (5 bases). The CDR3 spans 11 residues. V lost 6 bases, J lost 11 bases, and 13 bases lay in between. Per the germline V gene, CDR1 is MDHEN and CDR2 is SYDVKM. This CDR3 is CASSLREEAFF. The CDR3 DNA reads TGTGCCAGCAGCCTCAGGGAAGAGGCTTTCTTT.

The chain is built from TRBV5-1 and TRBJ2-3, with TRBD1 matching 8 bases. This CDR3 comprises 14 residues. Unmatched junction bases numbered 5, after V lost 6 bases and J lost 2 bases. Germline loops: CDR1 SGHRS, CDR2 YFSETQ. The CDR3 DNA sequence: TGCGCCAGCAAGACAGGGGCCCCCACAGATACGCAGTATTTT. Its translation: CASKTGAPTDTQYF. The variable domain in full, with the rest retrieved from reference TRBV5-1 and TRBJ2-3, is KAGVTQTPRYLIKTRGQQVTLSCSPISGHRSVSWYQQTPGQGLQFLFEYFSETQRNKGNFPGRFSGRQFSNSRSEMNVSTLELGDSALYLCASKTGAPTDTQYFGPGTRLTVL.

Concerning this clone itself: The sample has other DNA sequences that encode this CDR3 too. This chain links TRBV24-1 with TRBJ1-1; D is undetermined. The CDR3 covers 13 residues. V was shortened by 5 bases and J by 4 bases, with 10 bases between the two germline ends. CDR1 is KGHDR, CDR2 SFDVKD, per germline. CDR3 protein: CATSAGSSTEAFF. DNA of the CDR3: TGTGCCACCAGTGCTGGGTCGAGCACTGAAGCTTTCTTT.

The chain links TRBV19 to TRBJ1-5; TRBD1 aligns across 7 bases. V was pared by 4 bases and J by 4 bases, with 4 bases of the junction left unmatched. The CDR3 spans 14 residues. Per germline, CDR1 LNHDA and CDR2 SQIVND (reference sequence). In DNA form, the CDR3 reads TGTGCCAGTAGTAACCGGGGACAGAATCAGCCCCAGCATTTT. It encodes CASSNRGQNQPQHF. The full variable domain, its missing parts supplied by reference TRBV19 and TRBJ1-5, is DGGITQSPKYLFRKEGQNVTLSCEQNLNHDAMYWYRQDPGQGLRLIYYSQIVNDFQKGDIAEGYSVSREKKESFPLTVTSAQKNPTAFYLCASSNRGQNQPQHFGDGTRLSIL.